Listed below are T cell receptor beta chains from one sample, sequenced in a study of cytomegalovirus exposure and HLA in healthy donors. Sequencing used immunoSEQ multiplex PCR; TCRdb keeps in-frame clones, though not all of them. The data show some 89,000 clones, 85% seen once. Sequencing used PBMCs. These TCRs come from a man aged 35 to 55 in good health and CMV-seropositive. CDR3s include the opening cysteine and the closing phenylalanine or tryptophan. A D gene is named only where the DNA matches it firmly. Size is omitted from some rows. Given values are once, few, many or a class for expanded clones.

d_call: .
v_call: TRBV5-6
j_call: TRBJ1-3
clone_size: .
cdr3_aa: CASSLLGNTIYF
cdr3_nt: TGTGCCAGCAGCTTACTCGGAAACACCATATATTTT

d_call: .
v_call: TRBV5-1
j_call: TRBJ1-6
clone_size: .
cdr3_aa: CASSLEGDNSPLHF
cdr3_nt: TGCGCCAGCAGCTTGGAGGGGGATAATTCACCCCTCCACTTT

d_call: .
v_call: TRBV6-5
j_call: TRBJ2-7
clone_size: once
cdr3_aa: CASSYGQGIYEQYF
cdr3_nt: TGTGCCAGCAGTTACGGGCAGGGGATTTACGAGCAGTACTTC

d_call: TRBD2
v_call: TRBV9
j_call: TRBJ2-2
clone_size: .
cdr3_aa: CASSVRTSGGAGELFF
cdr3_nt: TGTGCCAGCAGCGTCCGGACTAGCGGGGGGGCCGGGGAGCTGTTTTTT

d_call: TRBD1
v_call: TRBV5-1
j_call: TRBJ1-4
clone_size: .
cdr3_aa: CASSPGQPNEKLFF
cdr3_nt: TGCGCCAGCAGCCCGGGACAGCCTAATGAAAAACTGTTTTTT

d_call: .
v_call: TRBV2
j_call: TRBJ2-3
clone_size: few
cdr3_aa: CASGGTNIPSTDTQYF
cdr3_nt: TGTGCCAGCGGAGGGACCAACATACCTAGCACAGATACGCAGTATTTT

d_call: TRBD1
v_call: TRBV4-2
j_call: TRBJ2-1
clone_size: .
cdr3_aa: CASSQDPGTGGLYNEQFF
cdr3_nt: TGTGCCAGCAGCCAAGATCCCGGGACAGGGGGCCTCTACAATGAGCAGTTCTTC

d_call: TRBD1
v_call: TRBV4-1
j_call: TRBJ2-2
clone_size: .
cdr3_aa: CASSQLGTGGINTGELFF
cdr3_nt: TGCGCCAGCAGCCAATTGGGGACAGGGGGAATTAACACCGGGGAGCTGTTTTTT

d_call: TRBD2
v_call: TRBV4-1
j_call: TRBJ2-4
clone_size: once
cdr3_aa: CASSQGLAGGLAKNIQYF
cdr3_nt: TGCGCCAGCAGCCAAGGGCTAGCGGGAGGATTAGCCAAAAACATTCAGTACTTC

d_call: TRBD2
v_call: TRBV11-1
j_call: TRBJ2-1
clone_size: .
cdr3_aa: CASSPRSGSYNEQFF
cdr3_nt: TGTGCCAGCAGCCCAAGGAGCGGGAGCTACAATGAGCAGTTCTTC

d_call: .
v_call: TRBV19
j_call: TRBJ1-1
clone_size: .
cdr3_aa: CASTVNTEAFF
cdr3_nt: TGTGCCAGTACCGTGAACACTGAAGCTTTCTTT

d_call: .
v_call: TRBV4-2
j_call: TRBJ2-3
clone_size: .
cdr3_aa: CASSHNPWDGGSTSTDTQYF
cdr3_nt: TGTGCCAGCAGCCATAATCCGTGGGACGGGGGTTCGACTAGCACAGATACGCAGTATTTT

d_call: .
v_call: TRBV7-6
j_call: TRBJ2-1
clone_size: .
cdr3_aa: CASSRYSAEANEQFF
cdr3_nt: TGTGCCAGCAGCCGCTACTCGGCGGAGGCTAATGAGCAGTTCTTC

d_call: .
v_call: TRBV4-1
j_call: TRBJ1-1
clone_size: .
cdr3_aa: CASSQVNRETEAFF
cdr3_nt: TGCGCCAGCAGCCAAGTTAACAGGGAGACTGAAGCTTTCTTT

d_call: TRBD2
v_call: TRBV9
j_call: TRBJ2-3
clone_size: .
cdr3_aa: CASSGPSGGVGDTQYF
cdr3_nt: TGTGCCAGCAGCGGACCTAGCGGGGGGGTCGGGGATACGCAGTATTTT

d_call: .
v_call: TRBV23-1
j_call: TRBJ1-2
clone_size: .
cdr3_aa: CASSRLKGRGALIYGYTF
cdr3_nt: TGCGCCAGCAGTCGCTTGAAAGGTCGGGGGGCGCTTATCTATGGCTACACCTTC

d_call: .
v_call: TRBV19
j_call: TRBJ1-1
clone_size: .
cdr3_aa: CASSGLLENSEAFF
cdr3_nt: TGTGCCAGTAGTGGCCTTTTAGAGAACAGTGAAGCTTTCTTT

d_call: TRBD1
v_call: TRBV5-4
j_call: TRBJ2-5
clone_size: .
cdr3_aa: CASSPSGQTEETQYF
cdr3_nt: TGTGCCAGCAGCCCCTCGGGACAGACGGAAGAGACCCAGTACTTC

d_call: TRBD1
v_call: TRBV10-3
j_call: TRBJ1-1
clone_size: few
cdr3_aa: CAISKTGPVEAFF
cdr3_nt: TGTGCCATCAGTAAGACAGGGCCAGTTGAAGCTTTCTTT

d_call: TRBD1
v_call: TRBV6-6
j_call: TRBJ2-7
clone_size: once
cdr3_aa: CASSYGGDRPYEQYF
cdr3_nt: TGTGCCAGCAGTTATGGCGGGGACAGGCCCTACGAGCAGTACTTC